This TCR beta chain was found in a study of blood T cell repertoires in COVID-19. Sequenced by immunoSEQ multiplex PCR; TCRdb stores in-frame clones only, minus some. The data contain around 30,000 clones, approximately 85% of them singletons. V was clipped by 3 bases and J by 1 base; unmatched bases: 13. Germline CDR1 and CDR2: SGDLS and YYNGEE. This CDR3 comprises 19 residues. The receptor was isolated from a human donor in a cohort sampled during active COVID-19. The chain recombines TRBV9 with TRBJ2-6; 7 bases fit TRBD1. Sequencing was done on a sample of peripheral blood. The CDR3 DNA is TGTGCCAGCAGCGCTCACTCCCGGGACAGTCTTTCTGGGGCCAACGTCCTGACTTTC. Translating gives CASSAHSRDSLSGANVLTF. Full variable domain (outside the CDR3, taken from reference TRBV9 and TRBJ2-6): DSGVTQTPKHLITATGQRVTLRCSPRSGDLSVYWYQQSLDQGLQFLIQYYNGEERAKGNILERFSAQQFPDLHSELNLSSLELGDSALYFCASSAHSRDSLSGANVLTFGAGSRLTVL.